These 23 T cell receptor beta chains share one sample of origin, sequenced in a study of early T cells in non-severe SARS-CoV-2 infection. TCRdb re-called the 5' RACE reads with MiXCR, one entry per CDR3 protein. The table lists fewer than 80,000 distinct CDR3 sequences, 12% of them singletons. Material: whole blood. These receptors originate from an adult who was a healthcare worker with PCR-confirmed SARS-CoV-2 infection or an uninfected control (not recorded which).

The table lists this clonotype with many counts. The CDR3 bases are TGTGCCAGCAGTTTCCCAGGGAAGGTCGCGGATGAAGCTTTCTTT. This encodes CASSFPGKVADEAFF. The chain links TRBV28 to TRBJ1-1; perhaps TRBD1 as D (5 bases). The V gene lost 3 bases and the J gene lost 7 bases, with 18 bases spanning the gap. In germline, CDR1 is MDHEN, CDR2 SYDVKM. The CDR3 spans 15 residues.

The chain couples TRBV28 to TRBJ1-4; D gene uncertain. V lost 0 bases and J lost 7, with 3 bases in between. CDR3 length: 12 residues. Germline V lookup: CDR1 MDHEN, CDR2 SYDVKM. DNA for the CDR3: TGTGCCAGCAGTTTATGGGGTGAAAAACTGTTTTTT. Its translation is CASSLWGEKLFF. Supplemented by reference TRBV28 and TRBJ1-4, the full variable domain reads DVKVTQSSRYLVKRTGEKVFLECVQDMDHENMFWYRQDPGLGLRLIYFSYDVKMKEKGDIPEGYSVSREKKERFSLILESASTNQTSMYLCASSLWGEKLFFGSGTQLSVL.

Comments on this clonotype: A clone one base away is much larger, so this may be a read error. The chain is built from TRBV19 and TRBJ1-2; TRBD1 matches 8 bases. The germline CDR1 and CDR2 sequences are LNHDA and SQIVND (reference sequence). V lost 2 bases, J lost 7 bases, and 12 bases stayed unmatched. The CDR3 covers 16 residues. CDR3 sequence (DNA): TGTGCCAGTAGTATAACTGCGCCCGGGACAGGAGTTGGCTACACCTTC. Encoded protein: CASSITAPGTGVGYTF.

This clonotype was seen repeatedly, ten times or more. V gene TRBV20-1 combines with J gene TRBJ2-3; 12 bases line up with TRBD2. This CDR3 region has 14 residues. CDR1 and CDR2 (germline): DFQATT, SNEGSKA (reference sequence). V shed 5 bases, J shed 2 bases, and the junction held 2 bases outside the gene matches. In nucleotides, the CDR3 is TGCAGTGCTGGGACTAGCGGGTACACAGATACGCAGTATTTT. Amino acid sequence: CSAGTSGYTDTQYF.

This chain joins TRBV29-1 and TRBJ2-7, with TRBD1 matching over 10 bases. Unmatched junction bases numbered 5, after V lost 6 bases and J lost 3 bases. This CDR3 has 13 amino acids. CDR1 SQVTM and CDR2 ANQGSEA come from the germline V gene. CDR3 in DNA: TGCAGCGTCGAACGGACAGGGGGCTACGAGCAGTACTTC. Translating it yields CSVERTGGYEQYF.

This clonotype was seen many times. The chain links TRBV3-1 to TRBJ2-1; possibly TRBD1 or TRBD2 for D (5 bases each). The CDR3 is made up of 13 amino acids. Germline V gene sequence: CDR1 LGHDT, CDR2 YNNKEL (reference sequence). Trimming took 4 bases from V and 9 from J, leaving 13 bases between them. The CDR3 region is CASSLYEGTEQFF. CDR3 nucleotides: TGTGCCAGCAGCCTCTACGAGGGGACTGAGCAGTTCTTC.

This clonotype was found a few times. The chain is built from TRBV11-2 and TRBJ2-7; D gene ambiguous. This CDR3 region has 13 residues. V lost 5 bases and J 2 bases, leaving 10 bases between the germline ends. CDR1 and CDR2 (germline): SGHAT, FQNNGV. CDR3 protein: CASSPAGTYEQYF. The CDR3 DNA reads TGTGCCAGCAGCCCCGCTGGGACCTACGAGCAGTACTTC.

This clonotype has a single count. The rearrangement links TRBV12-3 or TRBV12-4 to TRBJ2-5; 7 bases are shared with TRBD1. There are 13 residues in the CDR3. V gave up 6 bases and J gave up 5 bases; unmatched junction bases: 6. This chain's CDR3 is CASSLGQVETQYF. In nucleotides, the CDR3 is TGTGCCAGCAGCCTCGGACAGGTCGAGACCCAGTACTTC.

This clonotype was detected only a few times. This chain uses TRBV5-1 with TRBJ2-5, with 7 bases lining up with TRBD2. The CDR3 spans 15 residues. Germline assignment: CDR1 SGHRS and CDR2 YFSETQ. J was trimmed by 4 bases and V by 4 bases; bases with no gene match: 10. In nucleotides, the CDR3 is TGCGCCAGCAGCCTCATGGGAGGGGAGAGAGAGACCCAGTACTTC. Its translation is CASSLMGGERETQYF.

This clonotype has ten or more counts. The chain joins TRBV28 to TRBJ2-4; D remains ambiguous. From germline, CDR1 is MDHEN and CDR2 SYDVKM. The CDR3 totals 14 residues. Trimming stripped 8 bases from V and 4 bases from J, with 15 bases between. For the CDR3, the DNA is TGTGCCAGCGGACCAGGCAGTTCTAAAAACATTCAGTACTTC. The encoded protein is CASGPGSSKNIQYF.

This clonotype is classed as medium-sized. The V call is TRBV5-1, the J call TRBJ2-3; D perhaps matches TRBD1 (5 bases). Germline-derived CDR1 and CDR2 are SGHRS and YFSETQ. The CDR3 covers 18 residues. V was pared by 4 bases and J by 2 bases, with 23 bases between. CDR3 coding DNA: TGCGCCAGCAGCCCCGGCGGTCCAGGGAAAGGGTTCACAGATACGCAGTATTTT. It yields the protein CASSPGGPGKGFTDTQYF.

This clonotype was counted many times. The chain links TRBV4-2 to TRBJ2-3; the D is unclear. The CDR3 has 14 amino acids. Trimming left V 0 bases short and J 10 bases short, with 14 bases between. Germline V CDR1 and CDR2: LGHNA, YNFKEQ. The CDR3 here is CASSQDLSYRAQYF. In nucleotides, the CDR3 is TGTGCCAGCAGCCAAGATCTCTCGTATAGGGCGCAGTATTTT.

The rearrangement links TRBV29-1 to TRBJ2-3; D assignment may be TRBD1 or TRBD2 (7 bases each). This CDR3 has 14 residues. Looked up from germline, CDR1 is SQVTM and CDR2 is ANQGSEA. The V end lost 6 bases, the J end lost 0 bases, and 13 bases lay between the germline ends. CDR3 DNA: TGCAGCGTCAGGGGGGGTCCTAGCACAGATACGCAGTATTTT. Its translation is CSVRGGPSTDTQYF.

This clonotype was recorded at least ten times. The chain recombines TRBV15 with TRBJ2-5; the match to TRBD1 covers 8 bases. CDR1 and CDR2 (germline): LNHNV, YYDKDF (reference sequence). There are 15 residues in the CDR3. V lost 5 bases to trimming and J lost 1 base; unmatched junction nucleotides: 6. The CDR3 region has the DNA TGTGCCACCAGCGGCGGACAGGGATTCCAAGAGACCCAGTACTTC. Translated, it gives CATSGGQGFQETQYF.

There are a few counts of this clonotype. V usage is TRBV20-1 and J usage is TRBJ2-1; 10 bases fit TRBD2. Germline V gives CDR1 DFQATT, CDR2 SNEGSKA (reference sequence). The V gene end was trimmed by 0 bases and the J gene end by 4 bases; junction bases not matched to a gene: 6. This CDR3 has 16 amino acids. The CDR3 is CSARDQVAGGYNEQFF. The CDR3 DNA reads as TGCAGTGCTAGAGATCAGGTAGCGGGAGGTTACAATGAGCAGTTCTTC.

This clonotype appeared a few times. This chain links TRBV6-5 with TRBJ2-3; 12 bases are a match to TRBD2. The length of the CDR3 is 17 residues. Germline CDR1 is MNHEY and CDR2 is SVGAGI. V trimming: 2 bases; J trimming: 0 bases; junction bases outside the gene matches: 3. In DNA, the CDR3 is TGTGCCAGCAGTTACAGTGGACTAGCGGGAAGCACAGATACGCAGTATTTT. Its protein product is CASSYSGLAGSTDTQYF.

V and J are TRBV11-1 and TRBJ2-3; no definite D call. Germline V gives CDR1 SGHAT, CDR2 FQDESV (reference sequence). V lost 5 bases, J lost 5 bases, and 17 bases lay in between. The CDR3 spans 15 residues. The CDR3 DNA is TGTGCCAGCAGCACACCGGGCCGCATTGGAGATACGCAGTATTTT. Amino acids: CASSTPGRIGDTQYF. Full variable domain (rest looked up from reference TRBV11-1 and TRBJ2-3): EAEVAQSPRYKITEKSQAVAFWCDPISGHATLYWYRQILGQGPELLVQFQDESVVDDSQLPKDRFSAERLKGVDSTLKIQPAELGDSAMYLCASSTPGRIGDTQYFGPGTRLTVL.

This clonotype was recorded many times. The chain carries TRBV27 and TRBJ1-2; tentatively, D is TRBD1 (5 bases). CDR1 is MNHEY and CDR2 is SMNVEV in the germline V gene (reference sequence). Trimming pared 3 bases from V and 6 bases from J, leaving 20 bases between. The CDR3 spans 16 residues. CDR3 residues: CASSFRGGGLKDGYTF. CDR3 in DNA: TGTGCCAGCAGTTTTCGCGGCGGGGGATTGAAGGATGGCTACACCTTC.

This clonotype was picked up many times. The CDR3 DNA reads TGTGCTAGTGGTTCGACAGGGTCCTTGACCCAGTACTTC. This gives the protein CASGSTGSLTQYF. The chain recombines TRBV12-5 with TRBJ2-5; 7 positions match TRBD1. Unmatched junction bases numbered 6, after V lost 4 bases and J lost 7 bases. The CDR3 runs to 13 residues. CDR1 LGHNT and CDR2 FRNRAP come from the germline V gene.

At least ten counts were recorded for this clonotype. This chain joins TRBV4-2 and TRBJ2-1; 14 bases are shared with TRBD2. The CDR3 loop spans 17 amino acids. V lost 0 bases and J lost 5; bases outside the gene matches: 3. Per the germline V gene, CDR1 is LGHNA and CDR2 is YNFKEQ. Here the CDR3 reads CASSQDRGLAGDNEQFF. In DNA form, the CDR3 reads TGTGCCAGCAGCCAAGATCGGGGACTAGCGGGAGACAATGAGCAGTTCTTC.

CDR3 sequence reads: CSVVNSANYGYTF. Written as DNA, the CDR3 is TGCAGCGTTGTCAATTCAGCTAACTATGGCTACACCTTC. The chain combines TRBV29-1 with TRBJ1-2; D is undetermined. The CDR3 spans 13 residues. Looked up from germline, CDR1 is SQVTM and CDR2 is ANQGSEA. V was shortened by 4 bases and J by 0 bases, with 9 bases between the two germline ends.

About this clonotype itself: A single base separates this from a much larger clone, so it may be a read error. This sequence joins TRBV20-1 and TRBJ2-1, with 8 bases fitting TRBD2. Germline-derived CDR1 and CDR2 are DFQATT and SNEGSKA (reference sequence). The CDR3 has 16 amino acids. The CDR3, as DNA: TGCAGTGCTAGAGTGGGGACTAGTAGCTCCTACAATGGGCAGTTCTTC. It specifies CSARVGTSSSYNGQFF.

The chain uses TRBV5-5 and TRBJ1-5; the D is unclear. The CDR3 length is 13 residues. V lost 1 base and J 5 bases, leaving 7 bases between the germline ends. The germline V gene encodes CDR1 SGHKS and CDR2 YYEKEE (reference sequence). The CDR3 DNA reads TGTGCCAGCAGCTTGTTTCGGGATCAGCCCCAGCATTTT. This encodes CASSLFRDQPQHF.